This T cell receptor (beta chain) is drawn from a study of blood T cell repertoires in COVID-19. The CDR3 sequence is 14 residues long. The germline gives CDR1 MNHEY, CDR2 SVGAGI. The V segment lost 4 bases and the J segment 7 bases; nucleotides outside the gene matches: 4. Original processing methods: Reference gene primer amplification in the assay estimated nucleated cell counts. Clones were read by immunoSEQ multiplex PCR, and TCRdb kept only the in-frame ones, dropping some. For V, J and clone size, that table is used; D and trimming come from the DNA. In the table there are a few hundred thousand clones, around 90% of which are singletons. Cohort allocation depended upon clinical history that participants reported. Recovery among Cohort 3 donors was established by two negative PCRs, clearance, or symptom resolution.

Sequencing was performed on PBMCs or T cells enriched from blood (not recorded which). The chain uses TRBV6-5 and TRBJ1-4; TRBD1 agrees at 9 bases. This receptor was obtained from a man between 18 and 35 years old who had recovered from COVID-19. The CDR3, as DNA: TGTGCCAGCAGTTGGGACAGGGTGTCTGAAAAACTGTTTTTT. This sequence encodes CASSWDRVSEKLFF.